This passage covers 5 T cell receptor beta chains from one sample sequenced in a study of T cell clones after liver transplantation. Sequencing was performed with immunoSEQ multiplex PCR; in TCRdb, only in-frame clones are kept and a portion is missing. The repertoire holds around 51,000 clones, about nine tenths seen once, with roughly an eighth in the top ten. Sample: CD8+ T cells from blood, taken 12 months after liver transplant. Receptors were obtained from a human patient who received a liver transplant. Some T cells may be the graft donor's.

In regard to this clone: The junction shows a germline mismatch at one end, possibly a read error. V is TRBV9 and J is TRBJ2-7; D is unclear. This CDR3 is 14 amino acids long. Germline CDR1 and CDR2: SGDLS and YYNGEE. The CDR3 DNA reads TGTGCCAGCAACGTAAGCGACGGTTCCTACGAGCAGTACTTC. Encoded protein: CASNVSDGSYEQYF. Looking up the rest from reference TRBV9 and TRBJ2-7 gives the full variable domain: DSGVTQTPKHLITATGQRVTLRCSPRSGDLSVYWYQQSLDQGLQFLIQYYNGEERAKGNILERFSAQQFPDLHSELNLSSLELGDSALYFCASNVSDGSYEQYFGPGTRLTVT.

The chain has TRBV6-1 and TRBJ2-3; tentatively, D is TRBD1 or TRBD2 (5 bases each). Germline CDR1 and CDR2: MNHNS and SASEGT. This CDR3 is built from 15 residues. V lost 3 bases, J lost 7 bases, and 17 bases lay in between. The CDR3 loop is CASSDPGASAHTQYF. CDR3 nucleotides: TGTGCCAGCAGTGACCCCGGGGCCTCGGCTCATACGCAGTATTTT.

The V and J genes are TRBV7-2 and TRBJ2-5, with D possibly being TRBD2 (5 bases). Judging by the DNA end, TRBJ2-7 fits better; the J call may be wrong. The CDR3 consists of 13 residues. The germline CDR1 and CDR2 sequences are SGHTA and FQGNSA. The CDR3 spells CASRGGLQYEQYF. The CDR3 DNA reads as TGTGCCAGCAGGGGCGGACTTCAATACGAGCAGTACTTC.

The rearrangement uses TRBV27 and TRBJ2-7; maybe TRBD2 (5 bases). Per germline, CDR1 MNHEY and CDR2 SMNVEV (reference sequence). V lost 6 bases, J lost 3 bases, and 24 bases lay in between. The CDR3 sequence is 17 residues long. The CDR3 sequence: CASRPPGISARGYEQYF. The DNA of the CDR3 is TGTGCCAGCAGACCCCCCGGGATCTCGGCTCGGGGCTACGAGCAGTACTTC.

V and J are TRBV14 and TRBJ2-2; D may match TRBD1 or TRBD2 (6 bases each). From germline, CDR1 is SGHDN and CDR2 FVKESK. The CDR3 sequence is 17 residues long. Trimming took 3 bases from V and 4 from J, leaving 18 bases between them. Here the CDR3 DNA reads TGTGCCAGCAGCCAGGGGGGCTTCCGGGAGCTCACCGGGGAGCTGTTTTTT. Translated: CASSQGGFRELTGELFF.